This T cell receptor (beta chain) was captured in a study of T cells in narcolepsy. For the study at large: Healthy controls were enrolled alongside patients with narcolepsy type 1 or type 2.

This clone was detected once. Its matching antigen is unknown. Profiling relied on immunoSEQ multiplex PCR, and the TCRdb table lists in-frame clones only, not all of them. The data show under 30,000 clones, roughly four fifths seen once. Points from the study as a whole: No autoreactive T cell clone sequences appeared in some memory CD4+ repertoires.

V was pared by 7 bases and J by 10 bases, with 18 bases of the junction left unmatched. Germline assignment: CDR1 MNHNY and CDR2 SVGAGI (reference sequence). The CDR3 spans 16 residues. Material for sequencing was CD45RA- memory CD4+ T cells from PBMCs. The chain has TRBV6-6 and TRBJ2-1, with 8 bases aligning to TRBD2. The receptor comes from a human donor with narcolepsy. CDR3 sequence: CASTPGGLAGGREQFF. In DNA, the CDR3 is TGTGCCAGCACCCCAGGTGGGCTAGCGGGCGGCCGAGAGCAGTTCTTC.